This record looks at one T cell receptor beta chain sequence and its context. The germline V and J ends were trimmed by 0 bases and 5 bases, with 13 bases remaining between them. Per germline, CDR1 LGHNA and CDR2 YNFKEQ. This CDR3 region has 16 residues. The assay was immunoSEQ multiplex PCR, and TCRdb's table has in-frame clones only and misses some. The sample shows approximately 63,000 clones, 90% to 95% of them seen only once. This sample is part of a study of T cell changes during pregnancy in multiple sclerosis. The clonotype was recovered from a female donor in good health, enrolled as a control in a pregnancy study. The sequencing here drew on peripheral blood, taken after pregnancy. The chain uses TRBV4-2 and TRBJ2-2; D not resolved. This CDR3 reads CASSQESIQATGELFF. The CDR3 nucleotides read TGTGCCAGCAGCCAAGAAAGCATCCAGGCAACCGGGGAGCTGTTTTTT.